This T cell receptor (beta chain) emerged from a study of CD8+CD57+ T cells in acquired aplastic anemia. Study information: The sorted CD4+ and CD8+ cells yielded an average around 3.2 ug of DNA. CD4+ reads averaged about 10 million in healthy donors. Findings and caveats of the study: Between patients and controls, approximately 29 CD8+ CDR3 sequences were found in common.

About this clonotype itself: Its antigen is unknown.

Germline CDR1 DFQATT, CDR2 SNEGSKA (reference sequence). CDR3 length: 14 amino acids. With 1 base removed from V and 6 bases from J, the gap between germline ends came to 15 bases. The TCR beta profiling, which covered VDJ combination and CDR3 sequence, was carried out using genomic DNA as the template. TCRdb reprocessed the reads via MiXCR and lists one record per CDR3 protein. The data show 150,000 to 200,000 distinct CDR3 sequences, 35% to 55% seen once. This chain links TRBV20-1 with TRBJ1-2; D is undetermined. The receptor comes from a human donor in good health. Input material: sorted CD4+, CD8+, or CD8+CD57+ T cells (not recorded which) from PBMCs. CDR3 region: CSARGPKTLDGYTF. In DNA form, the CDR3 reads TGCAGTGCTAGAGGACCTAAAACACTGGATGGCTACACCTTC.